This T cell receptor beta chain is from a study of T-cell memory formation after mild COVID-19. One entry per CDR3 protein, called by TCRdb with MiXCR from the 5' RACE reads. The sample carries about 470,000 distinct CDR3 sequences, around a quarter recorded once. The CDR3 length is 16 residues. CDR1 MNHEY and CDR2 SMNVEV come from the germline V gene (reference sequence). Trimming removed 5 bases from V and 6 bases from J, with 20 bases in between. The sequence came from an adult woman who had mild COVID-19 (a few samples of this study predate the infection). Cell type and time point are not known. Input material: PBMCs or a T cell subset sorted from them (not recorded which). The chain uses TRBV27 and TRBJ2-1; TRBD1 might be the D (5 bases). CDR3 coding DNA: TGTGCCAGCAGTCACCTCCCCCGGGTAGGGGCCAATGAGCAGTTCTTC. Encoded protein: CASSHLPRVGANEQFF.